A selection of T cell receptor beta chains follows, all from one sample in a study of beta chain features in type 1 diabetes. Clones were read by immunoSEQ multiplex PCR, and TCRdb kept only the in-frame ones, dropping some. The table lists about 150,000 clones, 8.5% to 14% of them singletons. Sequencing was performed on central memory CD4+ T cells from blood. The source is a man between 18 and 29 years old in good health. The CDR3 runs from the conserved cysteine through the conserved F or W. D genes are given only for firm matches. A row's size may be missing; if present it is once, few, many or a size class.

>TRBV28|NA|TRBJ1-1|few
CASSPPTGRTEAFF
>TRBV14|NA|TRBJ2-3|few
CASFLGVTSTDTQYF
>TRBV18|NA|TRBJ2-7|NA
CASSPPHSYEQYF
>TRBV5-5|TRBD1|TRBJ1-5|NA
CASSLGTGSIPNQPQHF
>TRBV10-3|NA|TRBJ1-6|few
CAISGGDGNSPLHF
>TRBV28|NA|TRBJ2-5|few
CASSLFGETQYF
>TRBV30|NA|TRBJ1-6|few
CACARGWNSPLHF
>TRBV29-1|NA|TRBJ1-3|once
CSMTGPGNTIYF
>TRBV5-1|NA|TRBJ1-1|few
CASSLGQSYTEAFF
>TRBV7-9|NA|TRBJ2-5|NA
CASSLNPGETQYF
>TRBV10-3|TRBD2|TRBJ2-1|few
CAIPVGLSSGGGRRGNEQFF
>TRBV5-1|TRBD2|TRBJ2-7|few
CASSLGTRNSYEQYF
>TRBV7-3|TRBD2|TRBJ2-3|NA
CASSSSGRATDTQYF
>TRBV7-7|TRBD2|TRBJ2-5|NA
CASSLASSGDTQYF
>TRBV15|NA|TRBJ1-1|few
CATSRGTVAMNTEAFF
>TRBV10-3|TRBD1|TRBJ1-1|NA
CAISFRGQNTEAFF
>TRBV7-3|NA|TRBJ1-1|few
CASSVQGNTEAFF
>TRBV29-1|NA|NA|few
CSAAWASYEQYF
>TRBV28|NA|TRBJ1-2|NA
CASSFREGYTF
>TRBV9|NA|TRBJ2-3|many
CASGVSTDTQYF
>TRBV7-2|TRBD1|TRBJ2-1|NA
CASSLQTGTLNEQFF
>TRBV7-9|NA|TRBJ2-3|NA
CASSFMASTDTQYF
>TRBV9|NA|TRBJ2-2|many
CASTYKASSDTGELFF
>TRBV5-4|NA|TRBJ2-5|NA
CASSPGGGRHQETQYF
>TRBV18|NA|TRBJ1-1|NA
CASSEQGNTEAFF
>TRBV18|NA|TRBJ1-6|NA
CASSPVGRLGSPLHF
>TRBV4-2|NA|TRBJ1-1|few
CASSRTDGKGTEAFF
>TRBV7-3|NA|TRBJ2-5|few
CASSFWRAWEETQYF
>TRBV19|NA|TRBJ2-3|NA
CASSSRTSPSTDTQYF